This passage covers 9 T cell receptor delta chains from one sample sequenced in a study of gamma-delta T cells after stem cell transplantation. TCRdb reanalyzed the RT-PCR reads using CATT. The sample lists some 1,800 delta-chain clones, roughly 5.6% occurring once. Sequenced input: gamma-delta T cells. The receptors come from a human donor. It is not recorded whose cells these are; they may come from a transplant donor.

This clone was counted only a few times. The protein TCRdb lists belongs to a much larger clone and differs from this DNA's translation at residue 10, which points to a read error; the protein shown is made from the DNA. V is TRDV2 and J is TRDJ1, with TRDD3 identical over 9 bases. This CDR3 contains 19 residues. J was trimmed by 0 bases and V by 1 base; bases with no gene match: 14. Germline V gene sequence: CDR1 GEAIGNYY, CDR2 EKD. The CDR3, as DNA: TGTGCCTGTGACACGGTTACTGGGGGACCCCCCCTGTACACCGATAAACTCATCTTT. Amino acid sequence: CACDTVTGGPPLYTDKLIF.

As for this clone: A far larger clone is just one base off, so this is likely a read error. The chain is built from TRDV2 and TRDJ1, with 11 bases aligning to TRDD3. J gave up 0 bases and V 3 bases, and 26 bases lay outside the gene matches. Germline V gene lookup returns CDR1 GEAIGNYY and CDR2 EKD. The CDR3 sequence is 23 residues long. CDR3 loop: CACDLLLGDNTLNTGHYTDKLIF. CDR3 coding DNA: TGTGCCTGTGACTTGTTACTGGGGGATAATACCCTGAATACCGGGCATTACACCGATAAACTCATCTTT.

This clone was counted only a few times. TCRdb records a much larger clone's protein for this DNA, with a difference at residue 15 that likely arises from a read error; the protein given is the translation of the DNA. The CDR3 DNA is TGTGCCTGTGACACCGGAGGGATGTACTCCTGGGACACCCGAAAGATGTTTTTC. It encodes CACDTGGMYSWDTRKMFF. The gene calls are TRDV2 and TRDJ3; TRDD3 is a possible D gene (5 bases). In germline, CDR1 is GEAIGNYY, CDR2 EKD. The CDR3 loop spans 18 amino acids.

On this clone itself: TCRdb records a much larger clone's protein for this DNA, with a difference at residue 14 that likely arises from a read error; the protein given is the translation of the DNA. The chain has TRDV2 and TRDJ1; 12 bases map to TRDD3. V dropped 6 bases and J dropped 0; count of bases not matched to a gene: 19. From germline, CDR1 is GEAIGNYY and CDR2 EKD. The CDR3 sequence is 20 residues long. CDR3 DNA sequence: TGTGCCTGTTTCTCGATATTACTGGGGGATACCGAATCGCACACCGATAAACTCATCTTT. Translation: CACFSILLGDTESHTDKLIF.

This clone was found a few times. This likely reflects a read error, since a far larger clone is one base away. Other nucleotide sequences in the sample specify the same CDR3. This rearrangement joins TRDV2 to TRDJ1; 12 positions agree with TRDD3. Germline assignment: CDR1 GEAIGNYY and CDR2 EKD. This CDR3 spans 21 amino acids. With V trimmed by 4 bases and J by 0 bases, 20 bases remained unmatched. The CDR3 bases are TGTGCCTGTGAAGCCATCACTGGGGGATACCCCGATCCGGGTTACACCGATAAACTCATCTTT. Protein sequence: CACEAITGGYPDPGYTDKLIF.

Of note for this clone: One end of the junction fails to match germline, which may point to a read error. The chain recombines TRDV2 with TRDJ3; a possible D gene is TRDD3 (5 bases). The CDR3 runs 18 residues. Germline V gene data show CDR1 as GEAIGNYY and CDR2 as EKD. This CDR3 reads CACDTGGMYSCDTLQMFF. The DNA of the CDR3 is TGTGCCTGTGACACCGGCGGGATGTACTCCTGTGACACCCTACAGATGTTTTTC.

This clone was seen a few times. The protein in TCRdb stems from a much larger clone and differs at residue 10 from this DNA's translation, likely a read error; here the protein is translated from the DNA. V is TRDV2 and J is TRDJ1, with 11 bases aligning to TRDD3. V lost 3 bases and J lost 0; bases outside the gene matches: 11. The V gene's germline CDR1 is GEAIGNYY and CDR2 EKD. The CDR3 runs to 18 residues. The CDR3 nucleotides read TGTGCCTGTGACGCCTTACTGGGGGATATGCCATACACCGATAAACTCATCTTT. This sequence encodes CACDALLGDMPYTDKLIF.

This clone was detected only a few times. At one of its ends the junction is not consistent with the germline gene, which may arise from a read error. V is TRDV2 and J is TRDJ2, with a tentative D call TRDD3 (5 bases). This CDR3 is built from 21 residues. The germline V gene has CDR1 GEAIGNYY and CDR2 EKD. The CDR3 DNA reads TGTGCCTGTGACACCGTACCCAATTTAGTGGGGTATCAAGCTTTGACCGCACAGCTCTTCTTT. Translation gives CACDTVPNLVGYQALTAQLFF.

On this clone itself: One end of the junction is discordant with germline, which a read error may explain. Within the sample, other DNA sequences also encode this same CDR3. The chain combines TRDV2 with TRDJ3; D may be TRDD3 (5 bases). Germline-derived CDR1 and CDR2 are GEAIGNYY and EKD. The CDR3 runs to 18 residues. CDR3 in DNA: TGTGCCTGTGACACCGGCGGGATGTACTCCTGTTACACCCTACAGATGTTTTTC. Its translation: CACDTGGMYSCYTLQMFF.